The clone carrying this T cell receptor (beta chain) was observed at least ten times. TCRdb itself ran the RT-PCR reads through MiXCR, one entry per CDR3 protein. The repertoire has around 750,000 distinct CDR3 sequences, 21% of them found once; the top ten carry roughly 10%. The CDR3 sequence is 11 residues long. V lost 5 bases, J lost 8 bases, and 12 bases lay in between. Germline V gene lookup returns CDR1 DFQATT and CDR2 SNEGSKA (reference sequence). This entry comes from a study of response to subunit inactivated influenza vaccine. The starting material was PBMCs from blood, obtained roughly 5 days after vaccination. This chain links TRBV20-1 with TRBJ1-2, with D possibly matching TRBD1 (5 bases). This receptor was identified in a middle-aged man who received an inactivated influenza vaccine. The CDR3 sequence: CSAEGRDGYTF. In nucleotides, the CDR3 is TGCAGTGCTGAGGGGAGGGACGGCTACACCTTC.